The 21 T cell receptor beta chains given below trace back to one sample, sequenced in a study of molecular identifiers for immune sequencing clone quantification (dated 2018 in TCRdb). Libraries were built with PCR. TCRdb names Illumina HiSeq 4000 as the instrument used. TCRdb took the public reads, trimmed them with fastp at Q25, ran MiXCR for clone calling and kept in-frame beta chains. A single entry per CDR3 protein holds the most common genes and DNA from its merged rows. The sample table contains about 640,000 distinct CDR3 sequences; only one count was recorded for just under 20% of them. Roughly 0.83% of the sample is taken by the ten largest. The sample taken for sequencing was naive CD8+ T cells from blood, with Jurkat cell RNA spiked in. According to the study, the label for this sample's cell subset or site signals: FACS-sorted CD8+CD4-CCR7+CD45RA+ naive T cells. The receptors were sampled from a human donor in good health. Some libraries in this study had Jurkat cell RNA spiked in.

In this sample, this clonotype turned up many times. J is TRBJ2-5 and V is TRBV6-2 or TRBV6-3, with D tentatively TRBD1 or TRBD2 (5 bases each). V was shortened by 0 bases and J by 7 bases, with 15 bases between the two germline ends. CDR3 length: 15 amino acids. The germline CDR1 and CDR2 sequences are MNHEY and SVGEGT. The DNA for the CDR3 is TGTGCCAGCAGTTACTCGGGGGATTTTACTGGGACCCAGTACTTC. Translating gives CASSYSGDFTGTQYF.

This clonotype was seen ten or more times. This chain joins TRBV6-1 and TRBJ2-7; D might be TRBD2 (5 bases). This CDR3 comprises 15 residues. The ends were cut back, 10 bases at V and 0 bases at J, with 19 bases in the middle. From germline, CDR1 is MNHNS and CDR2 SASEGT. CDR3 sequence: CATPTPLGASYEQYF. The CDR3 DNA sequence: TGTGCCACCCCAACCCCACTGGGAGCCTCCTACGAGCAGTACTTC.

The CDR3 DNA reads as TGCGCCAGCAGCCAAGAGGAGCAATACGAGCAGTACTTC. It encodes CASSQEEQYEQYF. The chain couples TRBV4-3 to TRBJ2-7; D is unresolved. V was cut by 0 bases and J by 4 bases, with 7 bases left in between. Looked up from germline, CDR1 is LGHNA and CDR2 is YSLEER. CDR3 size: 13 residues.

This clonotype was observed at least ten times. This rearrangement joins TRBV20-1 to TRBJ2-7; a possible D gene is TRBD2 (6 bases). The CDR3 is 13 residues long. From germline, CDR1 is DFQATT and CDR2 SNEGSKA (reference sequence). Trimming left V 6 bases short and J 3 bases short, with 15 bases between. The CDR3 sequence is CSASRDFNYEQYF. The CDR3 coding sequence is TGCAGTGCATCCCGGGACTTCAACTACGAGCAGTACTTC.

This clonotype has a count of ten or more. V usage is TRBV20-1 and J usage is TRBJ1-3, with 8 positions matching TRBD1. The CDR3 sequence is 14 residues long. The V gene's germline CDR1 is DFQATT and CDR2 SNEGSKA (reference sequence). CDR3 in DNA: TGCAGCTCCACCCACAGGGGGACGTCGGACACCATATATTTT. This codes for CSSTHRGTSDTIYF.

This clonotype has at least ten counts. CDR3: CASSWTRLNYGYTF. Written as DNA, the CDR3 is TGTGCCAGCAGTTGGACAAGACTAAACTATGGCTACACCTTC. The chain joins TRBV12-3 or TRBV12-4 to TRBJ1-2, with D perhaps TRBD1 (5 bases). There are 14 residues in the CDR3. Trimming took 4 bases from V and 2 from J, leaving 11 bases between them.

In this sample, this clonotype turned up a few times. This chain links TRBV20-1 with TRBJ1-2; D is unresolved. The CDR3 sequence is 14 residues long. The V and J ends lost 5 bases and 0 bases respectively, with 13 bases between them. CDR1 and CDR2 (germline): DFQATT, SNEGSKA (reference sequence). CDR3 bases: TGCAGTGCTCCACCCCAGAGTACTAACTATGGCTACACCTTC. The encoded protein is CSAPPQSTNYGYTF.

This clonotype has only a few counts. The chain couples TRBV6-5 to TRBJ1-1; D gene unclear. V gave up 2 bases and J gave up 1 base, with 11 bases separating them. Germline CDR1 is MNHEY and CDR2 is SVGAGI. The CDR3 sequence is 15 residues long. CDR3 protein: CASSYTREGNTEAFF. In DNA, the CDR3 is TGTGCCAGCAGTTACACAAGGGAGGGGAACACTGAAGCTTTCTTT.

The table lists this clonotype with many counts. V gene TRBV12-3 or TRBV12-4 combines with J gene TRBJ1-5; D is uncertain. With 5 bases removed from V and 0 bases from J, the gap between germline ends came to 11 bases. The length of the CDR3 is 15 residues. The CDR3 bases are TGTGCCAGCAGTCCCCGCGGGTATAGCAATCAGCCCCAGCATTTT. It is translated as CASSPRGYSNQPQHF.

This clonotype was observed many times. The J gene is TRBJ1-5, the V gene TRBV6-6, with 7 bases matching TRBD1. This CDR3 contains 15 residues. V lost 3 bases and J lost 4; bases outside the gene matches: 6. Germline CDR1 and CDR2: MNHNY and SVGAGI (reference sequence). The CDR3 bases are TGTGCCAGCAGTTATCCTACAGGGGTTAATCAGCCCCAGCATTTT. It encodes CASSYPTGVNQPQHF.

For this clonotype: A much larger clonotype is one base distant, so this may be a read error. The gene calls are TRBV29-1 and TRBJ1-1; possibly TRBD1 for D (6 bases). This CDR3 contains 15 residues. Germline assignment: CDR1 SQVTM and CDR2 ANQGSEA. The CDR3 spells CSVVGGPQLNTGAFF. CDR3 DNA sequence: TGCAGCGTTGTCGGGGGGCCCCAATTAAACACTGGAGCTTTCTTT.

This clonotype was counted many times. The V and J genes are TRBV28 and TRBJ2-7; D is perhaps TRBD2 (5 bases). The CDR3 has 15 residues. V was pared by 3 bases and J by 3 bases, with 15 bases between. Germline CDR1 MDHEN, CDR2 SYDVKM. DNA of the CDR3: TGTGCCAGCAGTTTTTCGAGGGAGTCTGGCTACGAGCAGTACTTC. Translating it yields CASSFSRESGYEQYF.

Of note for this clonotype: A much bigger clone sits one base away, suggesting this may be a read error. The V gene is TRBV20-1, the J gene TRBJ1-1; D is unclear. Germline V gives CDR1 DFQATT, CDR2 SNEGSKA (reference sequence). This CDR3 contains 13 residues. The CDR3 loop is CSARDEANTGAFF. CDR3 DNA sequence: TGCAGTGCTAGAGATGAAGCGAACACTGGAGCTTTCTTT.

This chain connects TRBV24-1 to TRBJ2-1; the match to TRBD2 covers 11 bases. With V trimmed by 4 bases and J by 0 bases, 7 bases remained unmatched. The CDR3 spans 18 residues. The germline V gene encodes CDR1 KGHDR and CDR2 SFDVKD. The CDR3 here is CATSEDSGRASSYNEQFF. The CDR3, as DNA: TGTGCCACCAGTGAGGATAGCGGGAGGGCGAGCTCCTACAATGAGCAGTTCTTC.

About this clonotype itself: The junction and the germline gene differ at one end; a read error may be behind it. This sequence joins TRBV9 and TRBJ2-2; perhaps TRBD2 as D (5 bases). CDR1 is SGDLS and CDR2 is YYNGEE in the germline V gene. The CDR3 extends over 14 amino acids. The CDR3 reads CASSGSPCTGELFF. As DNA, the CDR3 is TGTGCCAGCAGCGGGTCTCCGTGCACCGGGGAGCTGTTCTTT.

This clonotype has a count of ten or more. The chain carries TRBV5-1 and TRBJ2-7; D could derive from TRBD1 or TRBD2 (6 bases each). Germline V gene data show CDR1 as SGHRS and CDR2 as YFSETQ. V gave up 0 bases and J gave up 1 base, with 14 bases separating them. CDR3 size: 16 residues. Here the CDR3 reads CASSLVGGPASYEQYF. The CDR3 DNA follows: TGCGCCAGCAGCTTGGTGGGGGGCCCGGCGTCCTACGAGCAGTACTTC.

This clonotype was detected only a few times. The chain links TRBV12-3 or TRBV12-4 to TRBJ2-5; a possible D gene is TRBD2 (5 bases). The CDR3 runs 16 residues. V was trimmed by 3 bases and J by 2 bases, leaving 16 bases between them. In DNA form, the CDR3 reads TGTGCCAGCAGTTTCGGAGCAAGCGGTAAACAAGAGACCCAGTACTTC. As protein: CASSFGASGKQETQYF.

This clonotype was recorded at least ten times. The chain uses TRBV27 and TRBJ1-2; TRBD1 might be the D (5 bases). Germline V CDR1 and CDR2: MNHEY, SMNVEV (reference sequence). V was shortened by 2 bases and J by 4 bases, with 14 bases between the two germline ends. The CDR3 loop spans 15 amino acids. This CDR3 reads CASSLGSGGGYGYTF. The CDR3 DNA is TGTGCCAGCAGTTTAGGGAGCGGGGGAGGCTATGGCTACACCTTC.

As for this clonotype: A much larger clone differs by one base, so this may be a read error. CDR3 sequence reads: CSARDLWGGDSSGANVLTF. In nucleotides, the CDR3 is TGCAGTGCTAGAGATCTGTGGGGCGGGGATAGCTCTGGGGCCAACGTCCTGACTTTC. This rearrangement joins TRBV20-1 to TRBJ2-6; possibly TRBD2 for D (6 bases). The germline V gene encodes CDR1 DFQATT and CDR2 SNEGSKA (reference sequence). V was shortened by 0 bases and J by 0 bases, with 18 bases between the two germline ends. This CDR3 spans 19 amino acids.

This clonotype was found many times. The chain joins TRBV2 to TRBJ2-7; no firm D call. Looked up from germline, CDR1 is SNHLY and CDR2 is FYNNEI. This CDR3 comprises 13 residues. Trimming removed 2 bases at V and 2 bases at J, with 7 bases between. In DNA, the CDR3 is TGTGCCAGCAGTGAATACATAGCCTACGAGCAGTACTTC. Translated, it gives CASSEYIAYEQYF.

This clonotype was found many times. The V and J genes are TRBV28 and TRBJ1-4; unclear D gene. Germline-derived CDR1 and CDR2 are MDHEN and SYDVKM. The germline V and J ends were trimmed by 3 bases and 7 bases, with 9 bases remaining between them. The CDR3 spans 13 residues. CDR3 sequence reads: CASSLVRVEKLFF. In DNA form, the CDR3 reads TGTGCCAGCAGTTTGGTTAGGGTTGAAAAACTGTTTTTT.